The 23 T cell receptor beta chains reported below all come from one sample, sequenced in a study of beta chain features in type 1 diabetes. As every portion of the isolated RNA was reverse transcribed, the sequencing read expressed TCRB transcripts. TCRdb keeps only in-frame clones here, not all; method: immunoSEQ multiplex PCR. Of some 360,000 clones listed, about 20% are singletons. The source material was naive CD4+ T cells from blood. The receptors here all came from a woman between 18 and 29 years old in good health.

Regarding this clone: At the DNA level, this CDR3 is encoded by other sequences in the same sample as well. The rearrangement uses TRBV5-1 and TRBJ2-7; no clear D gene. The germline V gene encodes CDR1 SGHRS and CDR2 YFSETQ. This CDR3 contains 14 residues. Trimming took off 0 bases at V and 0 bases at J, with 7 bases between the two ends. This CDR3 reads CASSLGGSSYEQYF. The CDR3 bases are TGCGCCAGCAGCTTGGGAGGTAGCTCCTACGAGCAGTACTTC.

The chain recombines TRBV30 with TRBJ2-1, with a weak D call TRBD1 (6 bases). The V and J ends lost 4 bases and 9 bases respectively, with 19 bases between them. CDR1 is GTSNPN and CDR2 is SVGIG in the germline V gene (reference sequence). This CDR3 has 14 residues. The CDR3 coding sequence is TGTGCCTGGAAACATAGTCAGGGGTTGGGTGAGCAGTTCTTC. This encodes CAWKHSQGLGEQFF.

The rearrangement joins TRBV19 to TRBJ2-5; 8 nucleotides agree with TRBD2. The CDR3 is 15 residues long. V was pared by 2 bases and J by 5 bases, with 7 bases of the junction left unmatched. CDR1 and CDR2 (germline): LNHDA, SQIVND (reference sequence). In DNA, the CDR3 is TGTGCCAGTAGTATATCCCTAGCGGGCGGGGAGACCCAGTACTTC. It yields the protein CASSISLAGGETQYF.

The V gene is TRBV7-2, the J gene TRBJ1-6, with TRBD1 identical over 7 bases. The germline gives CDR1 SGHTA, CDR2 FQGNSA. With 7 bases clipped from V and 7 bases from J, the junction kept 7 bases outside the gene matches. CDR3 length: 14 amino acids. This chain's CDR3 is CASIPGGRNSPLHF. CDR3 in DNA: TGTGCCAGCATCCCAGGGGGTAGGAATTCACCCCTCCACTTT.

This clone was counted a few times. The V and J genes are TRBV7-9 and TRBJ1-1; D not resolved. V was shortened by 3 bases and J by 0 bases, with 8 bases between the two germline ends. Germline V CDR1 and CDR2: SEHNR, FQNEAQ (reference sequence). The CDR3 covers 14 residues. The CDR3 sequence: CASSLAGMNTEAFF. The CDR3 region has the DNA TGTGCCAGCAGCTTGGCAGGAATGAACACTGAAGCTTTCTTT.

The chain combines TRBV28 with TRBJ2-7, with 8 bases lining up with TRBD2. Germline CDR1 and CDR2: MDHEN and SYDVKM. This CDR3 comprises 13 residues. V shed 7 bases, J shed 2 bases, and the junction held 4 bases outside the gene matches. CDR3 bases: TGTGCCAGCACCCCGGGAGGGGCCTACGAGCAGTACTTC. Protein product: CASTPGGAYEQYF.

This clone was picked up a small number of times. The same CDR3 can be traced to other DNA sequences in this sample. Written as DNA, the CDR3 is TGTGCCAGCAGTTACTCGGGCCAGCCCCAGCATTTT. It encodes CASSYSGQPQHF. This chain connects TRBV6-6 to TRBJ1-5; D call uncertain. The CDR3 length is 12 residues. Germline values: CDR1 MNHNY, CDR2 SVGAGI (reference sequence). The ends were cut back, 0 bases at V and 7 bases at J, with 4 bases in the middle.

The V gene is TRBV30, the J gene TRBJ2-7, with D perhaps matching TRBD2 (6 bases). Germline V CDR1 and CDR2: GTSNPN, SVGIG (reference sequence). Trimming removed 2 bases at V and 2 bases at J, with 10 bases between. This CDR3 has 13 residues. The CDR3 coding sequence is TGTGCCTGGAGTTCTAGCGTGACCTACGAGCAGTACTTC. It is translated as CAWSSSVTYEQYF.

The rearrangement uses TRBV5-1 and TRBJ2-5; D is undetermined. Trimming cost V 0 bases and J 4 bases, with 7 bases left between them. The CDR3 is 13 amino acids. The germline gives CDR1 SGHRS, CDR2 YFSETQ. The CDR3: CASSLAQSETQYF. CDR3 bases: TGCGCCAGCAGCTTGGCTCAGTCAGAGACCCAGTACTTC.

Worth noting for this clone: This same CDR3 is encoded by further DNA sequences in the sample. The gene calls are TRBV30 and TRBJ2-3; D unclear. Germline lookup yields CDR1 GTSNPN and CDR2 SVGIG (reference sequence). Trimming stripped 2 bases from V and 6 bases from J, with 9 bases between. The CDR3 loop spans 12 amino acids. CDR3: CAWSPGSDTQYF. For the CDR3, the DNA is TGTGCCTGGAGTCCCGGGTCGGATACGCAGTATTTT.

The chain has TRBV30 and TRBJ2-1, with TRBD2 identical over 8 bases. V trimming: 2 bases; J trimming: 9 bases; junction bases outside the gene matches: 6. The CDR3 sequence is 13 residues long. Germline V gene sequence: CDR1 GTSNPN, CDR2 SVGIG (reference sequence). CDR3 protein: CAWSIAGMGEQFF. The CDR3 bases are TGTGCCTGGAGTATAGCGGGGATGGGTGAGCAGTTCTTC.

V and J are TRBV13 and TRBJ1-1; 7 bases map to TRBD1. Trimming cost V 3 bases and J 3 bases; bases outside gene matches: 4. CDR3 size: 14 residues. CDR1 is PRHDT, CDR2 FYEKMQ, per germline (reference sequence). The CDR3 loop reads CASSFRTGHTEAFF. The DNA of the CDR3 is TGTGCCAGCAGCTTCAGGACAGGCCACACTGAAGCTTTCTTT.

This clone was observed a few times. J is TRBJ2-1 and V is TRBV4-1; 14 bases align to TRBD2. Per the germline V gene, CDR1 is MGHRA and CDR2 is YSYEKL. CDR3 size: 18 residues. With 4 bases clipped from V and 1 base from J, the junction kept 6 bases outside the gene matches. The CDR3: CASSPGLAGGRSYNEQFF. CDR3 DNA: TGCGCCAGCAGCCCAGGACTAGCGGGAGGAAGGTCCTACAATGAGCAGTTCTTC.

The chain combines TRBV29-1 with TRBJ1-1; D might be TRBD1 (5 bases). The CDR3 runs to 12 residues. The V end was cut by 7 bases, the J end by 2 bases, with 11 bases between. Germline V gene lookup returns CDR1 SQVTM and CDR2 ANQGSEA. CDR3: CSAGTLNTEAFF. The CDR3 DNA reads TGCAGCGCTGGGACTTTAAACACTGAAGCTTTCTTT. Together with reference TRBV29-1 and TRBJ1-1, the CDR3 gives the full variable domain: SAVISQKPSRDICQRGTSLTIQCQVDSQVTMMFWYRQQPGQSLTLIATANQGSEATYESGFVIDKFPISRPNLTFSTLTVSNMSPEDSSIYLCSAGTLNTEAFFGQGTRLTVV.

This clone was counted between two and nine times. The chain combines TRBV14 with TRBJ2-1, with D possibly TRBD2 on 5 matching bases. Germline V lookup: CDR1 SGHDN, CDR2 FVKESK. The CDR3 has 15 amino acids. V lost 4 bases, J lost 4 bases, and 14 bases lay in between. The CDR3 DNA follows: TGTGCCAGCAGCCCCGGACTGGGCGCGTACAATGAGCAGTTCTTC. Translating gives CASSPGLGAYNEQFF.

This clone has a handful of counts. The chain employs TRBV30 and TRBJ1-2; 7 bases align to TRBD1. The CDR3 consists of 14 residues. Trimming at V came to 2 bases and at J to 4 bases, leaving 7 bases not matched to a gene. Germline V lookup: CDR1 GTSNPN, CDR2 SVGIG (reference sequence). The CDR3 loop is CAWSPPGQIYGYTF. As DNA, the CDR3 is TGTGCCTGGAGTCCCCCGGGACAGATCTATGGCTACACCTTC.

In its sample, this clone was seen a few times. The CDR3 spells CASSVRRTPGQGYGYTF. Here the CDR3 DNA reads TGTGCCAGCAGCGTCAGGAGAACTCCGGGACAGGGGTATGGCTACACCTTC. The V and J genes are TRBV9 and TRBJ1-2; 10 nucleotides agree with TRBD1. CDR1 is SGDLS and CDR2 is YYNGEE in the germline V gene. V was pared by 2 bases and J by 5 bases, with 12 bases of the junction left unmatched. The CDR3 spans 17 residues.

This clone was detected only once. The chain links TRBV27 to TRBJ2-5; TRBD2 might be the D (6 bases). The V and J ends lost 6 bases and 4 bases respectively, with 27 bases between them. Germline CDR1 reads MNHEY; CDR2 reads SMNVEV (reference sequence). The CDR3 loop spans 18 amino acids. CDR3 sequence (DNA): TGTGCCAGCAGCCCCAGAACTGGGCTCGCGGGATGGGGAGAGACCCAGTACTTC. This gives the protein CASSPRTGLAGWGETQYF.

The table lists this clone with a count of one. This chain uses TRBV9 with TRBJ2-7; tentatively, D is TRBD1 (7 bases). CDR1 SGDLS and CDR2 YYNGEE come from the germline V gene. V gave up 7 bases and J gave up 1 base, with 15 bases separating them. The CDR3 is made up of 14 amino acids. The DNA of the CDR3 is TGTGCCAGCTCGGAGCAGGGGGGATCCTACGAGCAGTACTTC. This sequence encodes CASSEQGGSYEQYF.

The chain has TRBV7-9 and TRBJ2-1; 8 bases line up with TRBD2. J gave up 5 bases and V 3 bases, and 3 bases lay outside the gene matches. The CDR3 has 14 residues. Germline-derived CDR1 and CDR2 are SEHNR and FQNEAQ (reference sequence). The DNA for the CDR3 is TGTGCCAGCAGCTTCTATAGCGGGGACAATGAGCAGTTCTTC. It codes for CASSFYSGDNEQFF.

This clone has just a few counts. J is TRBJ2-7 and V is TRBV5-1; 12 nucleotides align to TRBD2. The V gene's germline CDR1 is SGHRS and CDR2 YFSETQ. Unmatched junction bases numbered 4, after V lost 1 base and J lost 2 bases. The CDR3 has 16 amino acids. The CDR3 DNA is TGCGCCAGCAGCTTGTCCCCTAGCGGGGGGGCCTACGAGCAGTACTTC. Amino acids: CASSLSPSGGAYEQYF.

This clone was detected a few times. The genes are TRBV11-1 and TRBJ2-2; perhaps TRBD2 as D (5 bases). CDR1 is SGHAT and CDR2 is FQDESV in the germline V gene (reference sequence). The CDR3 covers 14 residues. Trimming left V 2 bases short and J 5 bases short, with 9 bases between. CDR3 nucleotides: TGTGCCAGCAGCTTAAAGAGGAGGACCGGGGAGCTGTTTTTT. Amino acids: CASSLKRRTGELFF.

There are a few counts of this clone. The chain uses TRBV10-3 and TRBJ2-7; 8 nucleotides agree with TRBD2. With V trimmed by 3 bases and J by 7 bases, 8 bases remained unmatched. This CDR3 comprises 14 residues. Germline V gene lookup returns CDR1 ENHRY and CDR2 SYGVKD. The CDR3 here is CAISDGTSKGEQYF. The CDR3 DNA is TGTGCCATCAGTGATGGGACTAGTAAGGGGGAGCAGTACTTC.